Listed below are T cell receptor beta chains from one sample, sequenced in a study of shared clonotypes between healthy human individuals. Libraries were prepared by immunoSEQ multiplex PCR; TCRdb keeps only in-frame clonotypes and omits some of them. The top ten clones hold over 9.5% of a sample with about 360,000 clones, around 79% of them seen once. Sequenced input: memory CD4+ T cells sorted from blood. The origin of the receptors is a man younger than 40 in good health. Each CDR3 is given with its conserved first and last residue. A D gene is named only where the DNA matches it firmly. For some rows the clone size is stated as once, few or many, or as a class when expanded; others skip it.

j_gene,v_gene,d_gene,abundance,CDR3aa,CDR3nt
TRBJ2-3,TRBV12-5,NA,NA,CASGPINTDTQYF,TGTGCTAGTGGACCGATAAACACAGATACGCAGTATTTT
TRBJ2-1,TRBV6-1,NA,many,CASSVLYNEQFF,TGTGCCAGCAGTGTCCTTTACAATGAGCAGTTCTTC
TRBJ2-7,TRBV19,NA,NA,CASSPGAAIGQYF,TGTGCCAGCTCTCCTGGGGCGGCTATAGGGCAGTACTTC
TRBJ2-7,TRBV7-8,TRBD2,NA,CASSQGGLAGGRSSYEQYF,TGTGCCAGCAGCCAAGGGGGACTAGCGGGCGGGAGGAGCTCCTACGAGCAGTACTTC
TRBJ2-5,TRBV5-1,TRBD2,NA,CASSPGLAGQETQYF,TGCGCCAGCAGCCCGGGACTAGCGGGCCAAGAGACCCAGTACTTC
TRBJ1-1,TRBV4-2,NA,few,CASRQAPSLPPGTEAFF,TGTGCCAGCAGGCAAGCACCAAGTCTACCTCCTGGCACTGAAGCTTTCTTT
TRBJ2-2,TRBV2,NA,NA,CARQWTAYANTGELFF,TGTGCCAGGCAATGGACAGCCTACGCGAACACCGGGGAGCTGTTTTTT
TRBJ1-4,TRBV5-1,TRBD1,NA,CASSLVSGGREKLFF,TGCGCCAGCAGCTTGGTCTCAGGGGGACGTGAAAAACTGTTTTTT
TRBJ1-2,TRBV5-6,NA,NA,CASSLEGGDYGYTF,TGTGCCAGCAGCTTGGAGGGGGGTGACTATGGCTACACCTTC
TRBJ2-1,TRBV18,NA,few,CASSPRAAKLPNEQFF,TGTGCCAGCTCACCGAGGGCAGCTAAGCTTCCCAATGAGCAGTTCTTC
TRBJ1-1,TRBV19,NA,NA,CASSGRMVAFF,TGTGCCAGTAGTGGTCGGATGGTGGCTTTCTTT
TRBJ2-3,TRBV7-2,NA,NA,CASSFQPTLHTDTQYF,TGTGCCAGCAGTTTTCAACCCACGCTTCACACAGATACGCAGTATTTT
TRBJ2-3,TRBV7-3,NA,many,CASSLLEQGFGDTQYF,TGTGCCAGCAGCTTATTAGAACAGGGCTTTGGAGATACGCAGTATTTT
TRBJ1-1,TRBV5-1,NA,NA,CASSLEGAPTEAFF,TGCGCCAGCAGCCTGGAAGGGGCGCCCACTGAAGCTTTCTTT
TRBJ2-3,TRBV6-6,TRBD2,NA,CASSYSSGSFTDTQYF,TGTGCCAGCAGTTACTCTAGCGGGAGTTTCACAGATACGCAGTATTTT
TRBJ2-1,TRBV4-2,TRBD2,NA,CASSQATSGSYNEQFF,TGTGCCAGCAGCCAAGCAACTAGCGGCTCCTACAATGAGCAGTTCTTC
TRBJ2-7,TRBV28,NA,NA,CASGRVYEQYF,TGTGCCAGCGGGCGGGTCTACGAGCAGTACTTC